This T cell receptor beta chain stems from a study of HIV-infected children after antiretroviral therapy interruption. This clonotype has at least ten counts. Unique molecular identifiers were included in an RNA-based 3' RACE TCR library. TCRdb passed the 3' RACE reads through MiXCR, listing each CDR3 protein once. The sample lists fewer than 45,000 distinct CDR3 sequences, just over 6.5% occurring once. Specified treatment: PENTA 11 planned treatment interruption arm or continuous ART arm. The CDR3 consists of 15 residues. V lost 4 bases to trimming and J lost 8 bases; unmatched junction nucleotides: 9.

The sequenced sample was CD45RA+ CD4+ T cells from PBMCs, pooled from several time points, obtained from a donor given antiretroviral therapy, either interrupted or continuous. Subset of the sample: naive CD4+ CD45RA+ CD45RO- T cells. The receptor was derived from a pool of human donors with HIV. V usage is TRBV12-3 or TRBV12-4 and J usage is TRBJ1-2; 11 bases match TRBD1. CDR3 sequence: CASSSRDRGFSGYTF. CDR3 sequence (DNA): TGTGCCAGCAGTTCCCGGGACAGGGGGTTCTCAGGCTACACCTTC.